What follows describes a single T cell receptor (beta chain). Its antigen is unknown. No per-base quality is available; no much larger clone lies one base away. The CDR3 holds 17 amino acids from the cysteine to the phenylalanine. Just the 51-base CDR3 DNA is kept, in frame starting at base 1. TCRbeta CDR3 regions were amplified from genomic DNA using the immunoSEQ Assay, a bias-controlled multiplex PCR. In the paper's pipeline: Within the assay, amplification of reference gene primers was used to estimate how many nucleated cells each sample contained. To quantify the absolute abundance of each unique TCRbeta CDR3 rearrangement, sequence reads were collapsed and filtered. For each sample, productive Simpson clonality was calculated by taking the square root of Simpson's diversity index across productive rearrangements. Not all clones reach the TCRdb copy of this immuneACCESS table, which keeps in-frame sequences only. Checked studies attribute under half of the gap to unresolved V genes and leave the rest unexplained. V, J and clone size were drawn from that table, and D and trimming were deduced from the DNA. Across this sample there are 210,000 or so clones, with around four fifths seen only once. 20% of the sample rests with the top ten.

These data are taken from a study of blood T cell repertoires in COVID-19 (dated by TCRdb to about 2020). For the wider study: Collaborator samples came from the United States, Italy and Spain and covered acute and convalescent phases of COVID-19. The prospective study material was composed of cDNA or gDNA derived from T cells, B-cell-depleted T cells, or PBMCs. The dataset comprised deeply sampled blood TCRbeta repertoires from subjects exposed to, actively infected with, or recovered from COVID-19. A freely available public database, intended as a resource for researchers studying the immune response to SARS-CoV-2, is where the repertoires were released. The samples were drawn from the first 160 participants of the ongoing ImmuneRACE study and from 1,254 subjects provided by 6 global collaborators. A de-identified subject ID, COVID-19 status, age in years and sex were almost always included in the sample metadata. Where HLA class I and class II types were available, the types were taken from metadata supplied by the sample provider, not from assay-based typing. Findings and caveats that apply to the study as a whole: The amount of clinical and demographic metadata varied by source and participant and was provided uncurated.

Each collaborating institution followed its own protocols to collect whole blood in K2EDTA tubes. For TCRbeta analysis, collaborator samples were shipped as frozen whole blood, as isolated PBMCs, or as DNA extracted from either sample type. The TCR originated in a human donor in a cohort sampled during active COVID-19. Recombination connected TRBV21-1 to TRBJ2-1; no DNA check was done on the table's D call, TRBD2. TRBV21-1 is termed a pseudogene. The material sequenced was peripheral blood. Read as DNA, the sequence is TGTGCCAGCAGCCGCGGGGGGAGGGTCCCTTTATTCAATGAGCAGTTCTTC. The resulting protein is CASSRGGRVPLFNEQFF.